This T cell receptor (beta chain) was recovered during a study of glioma-infiltrating T cells. Whole-study results and caveats: Tissue and blood shared very few CDR3 sequences.

The CDR3 spans 15 residues. Trimming left V 4 bases short and J 6 bases short, with 19 bases between. CDR1 and CDR2 (germline): LGHNA, YSLEER. This clonotype came up a few times. Its antigen is unidentified. Using RNA template, CDR3s of TCR alpha and beta were amplified with iRepertoire arm-PCR. TCRdb recomputed calls from the multiplex PCR reads with MiXCR, one row per CDR3 protein. The sample lists 400,000 or so distinct CDR3 sequences; 41% were seen once. The V call is TRBV4-3, the J call TRBJ2-7; D gene uncertain. Material for sequencing was glioma tissue, nonneoplastic brain tissue, or PBMCs (not recorded which). This TCR was recovered from a human donor with low-grade glioma or glioblastoma, undergoing nonglioma brain surgery, or in good health (not recorded which). The CDR3 region has the DNA TGCGCCAGCAGCCTGACACCGGCGGACGTTCGCGAGCAGTACTTC. The encoded protein is CASSLTPADVREQYF.